The 30 T cell receptor beta chains given below trace back to one sample, sequenced in a study of T cell repertoires in aging, cancer and after chemotherapy. Multiplex touch-down PCR with TRB-A/B primers amplified rearranged V-D-J TRB sequences. TCRdb ran MiXCR on the multiplex PCR reads and lists one entry per CDR3 protein. The profile shows more than 2,000 distinct CDR3 sequences, just under 20% of them singletons. The template was genomic DNA from peripheral blood, not RNA. Sample: blood. These receptors were obtained from a human donor with a solid tumor.

In this sample, this clonotype is medium-sized. The V gene is TRBV6-2 or TRBV6-3, the J gene TRBJ2-1; the D gene is possibly TRBD1 (6 bases). CDR3 length: 15 amino acids. V was shortened by 3 bases and J by 8 bases, with 17 bases between the two germline ends. Germline V lookup: CDR1 MNHEY, CDR2 SVGEGT. The CDR3 region is CASSYWGQAYDEQFF. DNA of the CDR3: TGTGCCAGCAGTTATTGGGGGCAGGCGTACGATGAGCAGTTCTTC.

This clonotype is medium-sized within its sample. The rearrangement joins TRBV7-2 to TRBJ2-7, with D perhaps given as TRBD1 or TRBD2 (5 bases each). CDR1 and CDR2 (germline): SGHTA, FQGNSA. Trimming stripped 1 base from V and 12 bases from J, with 13 bases between. The CDR3 is made up of 12 amino acids. CDR3 amino acids: CASSLGGQRSYF. The CDR3 coding sequence is TGTGCCAGCAGCTTAGGGGGCCAGCGGTCGTACTTC. Full variable domain (rest looked up from reference TRBV7-2 and TRBJ2-7): GAGVSQSPSNKVTEKGKDVELRCDPISGHTALYWYRQSLGQGLEFLIYFQGNSAPDKSGLPSDRFSAERTGGSVSTLTIQRTQQEDSAVYLCASSLGGQRSYFGPGTRLTVT.

In regard to this clonotype: A read error may produce the germline difference seen at one junction end. The chain has TRBV6-2 or TRBV6-3 and TRBJ2-1; the match to TRBD2 covers 13 bases. There are 16 residues in the CDR3. Germline loops: CDR1 MNHEY, CDR2 SVGEGT. CDR3: CASSSPGTSGVNEQFF. CDR3 nucleotide sequence: TGCGCCAGCAGCTCCCCCGGGACTAGCGGGGTCAATGAGCAGTTCTTC.

Details on this clonotype: A much larger clone sits a single nucleotide away, making a read error possible. Here the CDR3 DNA reads TGTGCCAGCTCAGCGGGATACGGGACCCAGTACTTC. This encodes CASSAGYGTQYF. The rearrangement links TRBV6-1 to TRBJ2-5; 7 positions match TRBD2. CDR1 MNHNS and CDR2 SASEGT come from the germline V gene. V gave up 8 bases and J gave up 7 bases; unmatched junction bases: 7. This CDR3 has 12 residues.

This rearrangement joins TRBV18 to TRBJ1-1, with D possibly TRBD1 on 6 matching bases. V lost 6 bases to trimming and J lost 8 bases, with 16 bases between them. In germline, CDR1 is KGHSH, CDR2 LQKENI. The CDR3 sequence is 13 residues long. CDR3 nucleotides: TGTGCCAGCTCCCCCCGGGAACAGGGAGAAGCTTTCTTT. Translating it yields CASSPREQGEAFF.

This clonotype is medium-sized in the sample. The chain employs TRBV6-1 and TRBJ2-1; D is uncertain. Germline values: CDR1 MNHNS, CDR2 SASEGT. V shed 6 bases and J shed 0 bases, with 9 bases lying between them. The CDR3 has 14 amino acids. The CDR3 region is CASRLLSSYNEQFF. CDR3 bases: TGTGCCAGCAGACTACTTAGCTCCTACAATGAGCAGTTCTTC.

This clonotype was seen more than once but under ten times. The chain recombines TRBV7-9 with TRBJ2-2, with TRBD2 as a possible D gene (5 bases). Per the germline V gene, CDR1 is SEHNR and CDR2 is FQNEAQ (reference sequence). The V end was cut by 7 bases, the J end by 3 bases, with 15 bases between. The CDR3 contains 15 residues. CDR3: CASNFYRRDTGELFF. The DNA of the CDR3 is TGTGCCAGCAACTTTTATAGGCGGGACACCGGGGAGCTGTTTTTT.

This clonotype is medium-sized (0.01 to 0.1%). The chain couples TRBV6-2 or TRBV6-3 to TRBJ2-3, with D perhaps TRBD2 (6 bases). Germline loops: CDR1 MNHEY, CDR2 SVGEGT. The ends were cut back, 2 bases at V and 2 bases at J, with 14 bases in the middle. This CDR3 contains 16 residues. CDR3 sequence (DNA): TGTGCCAGCAGTTACCCGCTTGGGGGGATCACAGATACGCAGTATTTT. Protein sequence: CASSYPLGGITDTQYF.

V usage is TRBV11-2 and J usage is TRBJ2-7; 12 positions agree with TRBD2. CDR1 is SGHAT, CDR2 FQNNGV, per germline. The length of the CDR3 is 15 residues. V dropped 5 bases and J dropped 1; count of bases not matched to a gene: 3. Here the CDR3 reads CASSPLAGGSYEQYF. In DNA form, the CDR3 reads TGTGCCAGCAGCCCGCTAGCGGGGGGGTCCTACGAGCAGTACTTC.

In its sample, this clonotype ranks as large (0.1 to 1%). The chain joins TRBV19 to TRBJ1-5; D perhaps matches TRBD1 (5 bases). CDR3 length: 17 residues. Looked up from germline, CDR1 is LNHDA and CDR2 is SQIVND (reference sequence). V was trimmed by 2 bases and J by 2 bases, leaving 16 bases between them. The CDR3, as DNA: TGTGCCAGTAGTATAATGGCCCAGGGAAGGGGCAATCAGCCCCAGCATTTT. Translation gives CASSIMAQGRGNQPQHF.

This rearrangement joins TRBV5-1 to TRBJ1-1, with no clear D. In germline, CDR1 is SGHRS, CDR2 YFSETQ. Trimming took 4 bases from V and 4 from J, leaving 14 bases between them. The CDR3 extends over 14 amino acids. The chain's CDR3 is CASSHAATGTEAFF. The CDR3 nucleotides are TGCGCCAGCAGCCACGCCGCTACTGGCACTGAAGCTTTCTTT.

The J gene is TRBJ2-1, the V gene TRBV12-3 or TRBV12-4; 8 positions agree with TRBD2. With 4 bases clipped from V and 3 bases from J, the junction kept 2 bases outside the gene matches. This CDR3 contains 14 residues. CDR3 amino acids: CASSYSGGYNEQFF. The CDR3 DNA follows: TGTGCCAGCAGTTACAGCGGGGGCTACAATGAGCAGTTCTTC.

CDR3 sequence: CASSQTGGREQYV. The CDR3, as DNA: TGTGCCAGCAGTCAGACAGGGGGCAGAGAGCAGTACGTC. The chain has TRBV6-1 and TRBJ2-7, with 10 bases matching TRBD1. Trimming at V came to 5 bases and at J to 7 bases, leaving 5 bases not matched to a gene. This CDR3 contains 13 residues. Germline CDR1 is MNHNS and CDR2 is SASEGT.

The V gene is TRBV12-3 or TRBV12-4, the J gene TRBJ2-7; D is perhaps TRBD2 (5 bases). The CDR3 has 12 amino acids. V lost 5 bases, J lost 2 bases, and 7 bases lay in between. Here the CDR3 DNA reads TGTGCCAGCAGTGCCGGGACCTACGAGCAGTACGTC. It yields the protein CASSAGTYEQYV.

This clonotype is medium-sized (0.01 to 0.1%) in the sample. The chain joins TRBV6-5 to TRBJ1-4; 9 bases agree with TRBD1. The CDR3 runs to 16 residues. The ends lost 4 bases at V and 7 bases at J; junction bases unmatched: 10. Germline V CDR1 and CDR2: MNHEY, SVGAGI. The CDR3 protein is CASSFAGTGSGEKLFF. CDR3 nucleotides: TGTGCCAGCAGTTTCGCCGGGACAGGGTCTGGTGAAAAACTGTTTTTT.

The gene calls are TRBV11-2 and TRBJ2-5, with 8 bases fitting TRBD1. CDR3 length: 17 residues. CDR1 is SGHAT, CDR2 FQNNGV, per germline. J lost 5 bases, V lost 2 bases, and 13 bases had no gene match. The CDR3 DNA follows: TGTGCCAGCAGCTTAATAGCTAAGGGACAGGCGGAGGAGACCCAGTACTTC. Protein sequence: CASSLIAKGQAEETQYF.

For this clonotype: Given a much more abundant clone one base away, this may be a read error. J is TRBJ2-3 and V is TRBV7-2; D gene uncertain. V was trimmed by 3 bases and J by 0 bases, leaving 1 base between them. From germline, CDR1 is SGHTA and CDR2 FQGNSA. The CDR3 is made up of 12 amino acids. The CDR3 DNA sequence: TGTGCCAGCAGCTTTAGCACAGATACGCAGTATTTT. Translation: CASSFSTDTQYF.

In its sample, this clonotype is large. The chain couples TRBV6-5 to TRBJ1-2; D may be TRBD1 (6 bases). Trimming stripped 8 bases from V and 8 bases from J, with 21 bases between. Germline CDR1 MNHEY, CDR2 SVGAGI. There are 14 residues in the CDR3. The CDR3 here is CASGLQGGLGGYTF. The CDR3, as DNA: TGTGCCAGCGGTCTACAGGGCGGGTTAGGCGGCTACACCTTC.

This clonotype ranks as medium-sized (0.01 to 0.1%). The rearrangement uses TRBV6-1 and TRBJ2-1, with 10 bases identical to TRBD2. Unmatched junction bases numbered 6, after V lost 5 bases and J lost 2 bases. This CDR3 is built from 16 residues. Looked up from germline, CDR1 is MNHNS and CDR2 is SASEGT. This chain's CDR3 is CASSTRAGGTYNEQFF. CDR3 DNA: TGTGCCAGCAGTACCCGAGCGGGAGGGACCTACAATGAGCAGTTCTTC.

This clonotype counts as medium-sized. The V call is TRBV5-1, the J call TRBJ1-3; D remains unclear. Germline V gene lookup returns CDR1 SGHRS and CDR2 YFSETQ. The CDR3 loop spans 16 amino acids. The V gene lost 4 bases and the J gene lost 4 bases, with 18 bases spanning the gap. The DNA for the CDR3 is TGCGCCAGCAGCCCATACGCTGTCCTATCGGGAAACACCATATATTTT. It is translated as CASSPYAVLSGNTIYF. The complete variable domain, with remaining parts taken from reference TRBV5-1 and TRBJ1-3, reads KAGVTQTPRYLIKTRGQQVTLSCSPISGHRSVSWYQQTPGQGLQFLFEYFSETQRNKGNFPGRFSGRQFSNSRSEMNVSTLELGDSALYLCASSPYAVLSGNTIYFGEGSWLTVV.

This clonotype is labeled as medium-sized. This chain connects TRBV18 to TRBJ1-5, with D tentatively TRBD1 (6 bases). Trimming removed 4 bases from V and 3 bases from J, with 7 bases in between. The CDR3 runs 13 residues. Germline V gene data show CDR1 as KGHSH and CDR2 as LQKENI. The CDR3 nucleotides are TGTGCCAGCTCACAGGGGGTCAATCAGCCCCAGCATTTT. As protein: CASSQGVNQPQHF.

In its sample, this clonotype is large. The genes are TRBV6-5 and TRBJ1-1; 9 nucleotides match TRBD1. Germline assignment: CDR1 MNHEY and CDR2 SVGAGI. V was clipped by 10 bases and J by 11 bases; unmatched bases: 20. This CDR3 contains 15 residues. CDR3 loop: CATFGQGIQRGRAFF. Here the CDR3 DNA reads TGTGCCACCTTCGGACAGGGGATTCAACGCGGAAGGGCTTTCTTT.

This clonotype is a singleton in its sample. The chain combines TRBV29-1 with TRBJ2-1, with 8 bases aligning to TRBD2. CDR3 size: 11 residues. Germline lookup yields CDR1 SQVTM and CDR2 ANQGSEA. V was pared by 5 bases and J by 9 bases, with 3 bases of the junction left unmatched. CDR3 loop: CSVSGRGEQFF. The CDR3 DNA reads as TGCAGCGTTTCCGGGAGGGGTGAGCAGTTCTTC.

In its sample, this clonotype was seen once. The genes are TRBV10-3 and TRBJ2-1; TRBD2 agrees at 10 bases. Germline-derived CDR1 and CDR2 are ENHRY and SYGVKD. This CDR3 is built from 12 residues. Trimming cost V 10 bases and J 5 bases; bases outside gene matches: 2. As DNA, the CDR3 is TGTGCCAGCAGCGGGGGGGACAATGAGCAGTTCTTC. Protein: CASSGGDNEQFF.

By sample share, this clonotype is medium-sized (0.01 to 0.1%). The chain uses TRBV6-2 or TRBV6-3 and TRBJ2-5; possibly TRBD1 for D (5 bases). V lost 5 bases and J 2 bases, leaving 9 bases between the germline ends. This CDR3 contains 13 residues. The germline gives CDR1 MNHEY, CDR2 SVGEGT. The CDR3 reads CASSVDRQETQYF. CDR3 nucleotides: TGTGCCAGCAGTGTAGACAGACAAGAGACCCAGTACTTC.

This clonotype is medium-sized (0.01 to 0.1%). Here the CDR3 DNA reads TGCGCCAGCAGCTGGGGGGACTACCTGGGGATGCCCGGGGAGCTGTTTTTT. The encoded protein is CASSWGDYLGMPGELFF. The V gene is TRBV5-1, the J gene TRBJ2-2; 7 bases fit TRBD2. Germline CDR1 SGHRS, CDR2 YFSETQ. This CDR3 is 17 amino acids long. The junction had 14 bases not matched to a gene; V was cut back by 3 bases and J by 6 bases.

The V and J genes are TRBV20-1 and TRBJ2-1; a possible D gene is TRBD2 (6 bases). The CDR3 is made up of 15 amino acids. Per the germline V gene, CDR1 is DFQATT and CDR2 is SNEGSKA (reference sequence). Trimming cost V 0 bases and J 8 bases, with 17 bases left between them. The CDR3 region is CSARDLQGGIDEQFF. The DNA of the CDR3 is TGCAGTGCTAGAGATCTCCAGGGAGGTATCGATGAGCAGTTCTTC.

The chain uses TRBV5-1 and TRBJ1-4, with D maybe TRBD1 (6 bases). The V gene lost 7 bases and the J gene lost 8 bases, with 21 bases spanning the gap. The CDR3 is made up of 15 amino acids. Germline CDR1 and CDR2: SGHRS and YFSETQ. CDR3 loop: CASRSETGRGEKLFF. CDR3 DNA sequence: TGCGCCAGCCGTTCCGAGACAGGCAGGGGAGAAAAACTGTTTTTT.

J is TRBJ2-1 and V is TRBV28; TRBD2 is a possible D gene (7 bases). V shed 7 bases and J shed 0 bases, with 13 bases lying between them. CDR3 length: 15 residues. The V gene's germline CDR1 is MDHEN and CDR2 SYDVKM. The CDR3 region is CASIKGGASYNEQFF. The CDR3 coding sequence is TGTGCCAGCATCAAGGGGGGGGCCTCCTACAATGAGCAGTTCTTC.

In its sample, this clonotype ranks as large. This chain connects TRBV30 to TRBJ1-2, with 8 nucleotides matching TRBD1. Trimming at V came to 3 bases and at J to 0 bases, leaving 3 bases not matched to a gene. This CDR3 comprises 14 residues. Per germline, CDR1 GTSNPN and CDR2 SVGIG (reference sequence). The CDR3 DNA is TGTGCCTGGAGATGGACAGGGTCTAACTATGGCTACACCTTC. It yields the protein CAWRWTGSNYGYTF.